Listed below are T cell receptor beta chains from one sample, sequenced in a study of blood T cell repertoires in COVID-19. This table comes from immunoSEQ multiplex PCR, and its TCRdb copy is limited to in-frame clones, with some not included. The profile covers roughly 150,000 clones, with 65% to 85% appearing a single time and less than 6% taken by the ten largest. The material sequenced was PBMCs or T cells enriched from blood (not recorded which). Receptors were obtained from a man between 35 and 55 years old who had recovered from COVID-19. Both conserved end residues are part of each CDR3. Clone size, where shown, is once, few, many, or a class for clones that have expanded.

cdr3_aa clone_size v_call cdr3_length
CASSLGLARYNEQFF - TRBV7-9 15
CASSQGRAGGNTEAFF - TRBV4-1 16
CASSPGGETVGSGNTIYF - TRBV18 18
CASRAGGYTDTQYF few TRBV6-5 14
CASSPEGRSPLHF - TRBV12-3/TRBV12-4 13
CASGFTGEQPQHF - TRBV12-5 13
CASSLVRGGKENEKLFF - TRBV5-1 17
CAWESRRGTEAFF - TRBV30 13
CASTLNTGELFF - TRBV2 12
CASSPQSGHMNTEAFF - TRBV18 16
CASSMGTAEAFF - TRBV19 12
CASSADRANTGELFF - TRBV7-9 15
CASSLQGSTNEKLFF - TRBV7-9 15
CASSLADNTGELFF - TRBV6-4 14
CASSFTGAGANVLTF - TRBV7-9 15
CASSLVITGGGTDTQYF - TRBV7-9 17
CASSYGGLNTEAFF - TRBV6-5 14
CASSGQGRGWETQYF few TRBV5-1 15
CASSRDRVDRPQHF - TRBV2 14
CASSQRPSGTDTQYF - TRBV3-1/TRBV3-2 15
CASSLVAGNHEQFF - TRBV7-2 14
CSVVGVAGPEETQYF - TRBV29-1 15
CASSMIQGDYGYTF - TRBV19 14
CASSLDRGWTHTEAFF - TRBV11-2 16
CASSLAPRGYGYTF - TRBV27 14
CASSLRQGNTGELFF few TRBV5-1 15
CASSYIGQGATDTQYF - TRBV27 16
CASSPTPGTNNEQFF - TRBV4-1 15
CASSRNRGRVVEKLFF - TRBV7-9 16
CATSRDPHRQPKETQYF - TRBV15 17
CASSQAGTRITDTQYF - TRBV3-1/TRBV3-2 16
CASRDTGLTNEKLFF once TRBV2 15
CASSHGGPNTGELFF - TRBV18 15
CASSRGTSGANVLTF - TRBV6-5 15
CASRRAYIRDRVLYGYTF - TRBV11-2 18
CAITPGSENEQFF once TRBV10-3 13
CASSTDRRNTEAFF - TRBV5-1 14
CASSQDPRHDQPQHF many TRBV3-1/TRBV3-2 15
CASSLLMSREWTGELFF - TRBV27 17
CASSPNTQYDGYTF once TRBV27 14
CASSLGTSGGGTDTQYF - TRBV7-6 17
CASSGQGWNEQYF - TRBV6-5 13
CASSQQVLGEAFF - TRBV10-1 13
CASSPPGQGARETQYF - TRBV4-1 16
CASSRGADTQYF - TRBV18 12
CASSIDEETQYF once TRBV19 12
CASSLGSGYNEQFF once TRBV5-1 14
CASSHITSGQETQYF few TRBV3-1/TRBV3-2 15
CASSPPAGETGETQYF - TRBV21-1 16
CASSATSEDTEAFF few TRBV5-1 14
CASSEWGGESEAFF few TRBV6-1 14
CASSLVRVAYGYTF - TRBV5-1 14
CASSLVYEQYF few TRBV5-8 11
CAWSSTLQSEAFF - TRBV30 13
CASSPTTGMNYGYTF - TRBV5-1 15
CASSISGGNEQFF - TRBV19 13
CASSKGCLAGVAKNIQYF once TRBV21-1 18